A selection of T cell receptor beta chains follows, all from one sample in a study of blood T cells in healthy people across ages. TCRdb re-called the 5' RACE reads with MiXCR, one entry per CDR3 protein. The data show around 1,000,000 distinct CDR3 sequences, approximately 38% seen once. Specimen: blood. The source of these receptors is a young man in good health. CDR3s include the opening cysteine and the closing phenylalanine or tryptophan. A D gene is named only where the DNA matches it firmly. Clone size is stated in some rows and not others, as once, few, many or a class when expanded.

CDR3 DNA: TGCAGCGTTGTAATTACGGCCGCCGGAGCTTTCTTT; CDR3 protein: CSVVITAAGAFF; V gene: TRBV29-1; D gene: .; J gene: TRBJ1-1; clone size: .
CDR3 DNA: TGTGCCAGCAGCTTATTAGGACAGGGGGTTCGCACAGATACGCAGTATTTT; CDR3 protein: CASSLLGQGVRTDTQYF; V gene: TRBV7-9; D gene: TRBD1; J gene: TRBJ2-3; clone size: .
CDR3 DNA: TGTGTCAGCAGCCCCACGGGACAGGGACGATCAGATACGCAGTATTTT; CDR3 protein: CVSSPTGQGRSDTQYF; V gene: TRBV14; D gene: TRBD1; J gene: TRBJ2-3; clone size: once
CDR3 DNA: TGTGCCAGCTCACCCATAGACAGGGGGCCGACTGAAGCTTTCTTT; CDR3 protein: CASSPIDRGPTEAFF; V gene: TRBV18; D gene: TRBD1; J gene: TRBJ1-1; clone size: .
CDR3 DNA: TGTGCCAGCAGCTTAAGCAGGGAAGGCGAGCAGTACTTC; CDR3 protein: CASSLSREGEQYF; V gene: TRBV7-8; D gene: .; J gene: TRBJ2-7; clone size: .
CDR3 DNA: TGTGCCAGCAGCCCTCCCTACACTAATTATGGCTACACCTTC; CDR3 protein: CASSPPYTNYGYTF; V gene: TRBV3-1; D gene: .; J gene: TRBJ1-2; clone size: few
CDR3 DNA: TGTGCCAGCGCCGGTATCACTGAAGCTTTCTTT; CDR3 protein: CASAGITEAFF; V gene: TRBV28; D gene: .; J gene: TRBJ1-1; clone size: .
CDR3 DNA: TGTGCCAGCACCAAGCCCAGCTGGAGCAATGAGCAGTTCTTC; CDR3 protein: CASTKPSWSNEQFF; V gene: TRBV6-2/TRBV6-3; D gene: .; J gene: TRBJ2-1; clone size: .
CDR3 DNA: TGTGCCAGCAGCTTAGAGGGACAGATTAATGAAAAACTGTTTTTT; CDR3 protein: CASSLEGQINEKLFF; V gene: TRBV7-9; D gene: TRBD1; J gene: TRBJ1-4; clone size: few
CDR3 DNA: TGTGCCAGCGGGACTAGCGGGGGTAATGAGCAGTTCTTC; CDR3 protein: CASGTSGGNEQFF; V gene: TRBV2; D gene: TRBD2; J gene: TRBJ2-1; clone size: many
CDR3 DNA: TGTGCCAGCAGCAACGGGGGGGAATACAATGAGCAGTTCTTC; CDR3 protein: CASSNGGEYNEQFF; V gene: TRBV7-9; D gene: TRBD2; J gene: TRBJ2-1; clone size: .
CDR3 DNA: TGTGCCAGCACCGAATTAGGTGGGGATGAGCAGTTCTTC; CDR3 protein: CASTELGGDEQFF; V gene: TRBV6-6; D gene: .; J gene: TRBJ2-1; clone size: few
CDR3 DNA: TGTGCCAGCAGCTTTAGGAGCACTGAAGCTTTCTTT; CDR3 protein: CASSFRSTEAFF; V gene: TRBV7-9; D gene: .; J gene: TRBJ1-1; clone size: .